Presented here are 5 T cell receptor beta chains from one specimen sequenced in a study of regulatory T cells in long-lasting Graves disease. Building of the TCR beta libraries involved iRepertoire HTBI primers and Arm-PCR of CDR3 regions. TCRdb re-derived calls from the multiplex PCR reads in MiXCR, one entry per CDR3 protein. The sample consists of roughly 400,000 distinct CDR3 sequences, 20% to 25% of them appearing once. Time point of the sample: persistent/refractory GD, antithyroid drugs over 5 years with positive TRAb. From PBMCs, RNA was extracted and then used to make the TCR library. The material sequenced was peripheral blood mononuclear cells (PBMCs), taken when the disease was refractory, from a patient treated with antithyroid drugs. These receptors all come from a female donor with Graves disease.

As to this clonotype: A much more abundant neighbour one base away suggests this may be a read error. The V gene is TRBV30, the J gene TRBJ2-2; 7 bases are a match to TRBD1. In germline, CDR1 is GTSNPN, CDR2 SVGIG (reference sequence). This CDR3 has 14 residues. V gave up 5 bases and J gave up 4 bases; unmatched junction bases: 7. The CDR3: CAWERDRATGELFF. CDR3 in DNA: TGTGCCTGGGAGAGAGACAGGGCCACCGGGGAGCTGTTTTTT. The variable domain in full, with the rest retrieved from reference TRBV30 and TRBJ2-2, is SQTIHQWPATLVQPVGSPLSLECTVEGTSNPNLYWYRQAAGRGLQLLFYSVGIGQISSEVPQNLSASRPQDRQFILSSKKLLLSDSGFYLCAWERDRATGELFFGEGSRLTVL.

This clonotype was detected many times. The CDR3 DNA is TGTGCCAGCAGAAATACTGGGGGGTACGAGCAGTACTTC. Its protein is CASRNTGGYEQYF. This chain uses TRBV27 with TRBJ2-7; possibly TRBD2 for D (6 bases). This CDR3 spans 13 amino acids. Germline V gene sequence: CDR1 MNHEY, CDR2 SMNVEV (reference sequence). V was trimmed by 6 bases and J by 4 bases, leaving 13 bases between them.

Details on this clonotype: At one boundary the junction diverges from the germline segment, which might be a read error. This chain connects TRBV6-5 to TRBJ2-7; 7 bases line up with TRBD1. CDR1 MNHEY and CDR2 SVGAGI come from the germline V gene. The CDR3 runs 14 residues. The CDR3 loop reads CASSWGKGAYKQYF. DNA for the CDR3: TGTGCCAGCAGTTGGGGAAAGGGGGCCTACAAGCAGTACTTC.

This clonotype has just a few counts. V is TRBV28 and J is TRBJ2-2; TRBD1 matches 10 bases. The CDR3 consists of 13 residues. With 11 bases clipped from V and 6 bases from J, the junction kept 6 bases outside the gene matches. Germline CDR1 is MDHEN and CDR2 is SYDVKM. The CDR3 DNA reads as TGTGCCGGAGGGACAGGGGAAGCCGGGGAGCTGTTTTTT. Its protein is CAGGTGEAGELFF.

This clonotype was seen only a few times. This chain links TRBV9 with TRBJ1-1, with D unclear. The CDR3 is made up of 13 amino acids. Germline V gene lookup returns CDR1 SGDLS and CDR2 YYNGEE. Trimming took 0 bases from V and 2 from J, leaving 5 bases between them. This CDR3 reads CASSVDVNTEAFF. As DNA, the CDR3 is TGTGCCAGCAGCGTAGATGTCAACACTGAAGCTTTCTTT.